The 12 T cell receptor beta chains listed next were all sequenced from one sample in a study of T cell responses to AZD1222 COVID-19 vaccine. Here immunoSEQ multiplex PCR was the method, and the copy in TCRdb shows in-frame clones only, minus some. The sample contains 130,000 to 150,000 clones, 90% of which appear only once. The sequenced sample was peripheral blood, obtained on day 0 of AZD1222 vaccination. These receptors all come from an adult in good health.

The chain joins TRBV18 to TRBJ1-5; D possibly corresponds to TRBD1 (5 bases). The CDR3 totals 15 residues. V dropped 3 bases and J dropped 3 bases, with 12 bases sitting between them. Germline V gene sequence: CDR1 KGHSH, CDR2 LQKENI. The CDR3 spells CASSPPTGPNQPQHF. The CDR3 region has the DNA TGTGCCAGCTCACCGCCCACAGGACCCAATCAGCCCCAGCATTTT.

V gene TRBV30 combines with J gene TRBJ2-3; D gene unclear. Trimming shortened V by 0 bases and J by 6 bases, and 7 bases separated the two germline ends. The CDR3 is 12 amino acids. CDR1 is GTSNPN and CDR2 is SVGIG in the germline V gene (reference sequence). In DNA, the CDR3 is TGTGCCTGGAGTGTACCTGCGGATACGCAGTATTTT. Translation: CAWSVPADTQYF.

In its sample, this clone was seen once. V is TRBV7-2 and J is TRBJ1-4, with D hard to call. V dropped 8 bases and J dropped 0 bases, with 10 bases sitting between them. The CDR3 extends over 14 amino acids. CDR1 and CDR2 from the germline V gene are SGHTA and FQGNSA. The CDR3: CASLPGPTNEKLFF. CDR3 DNA: TGTGCCAGCCTCCCGGGCCCAACTAATGAAAAACTGTTTTTT.

V and J are TRBV5-4 and TRBJ2-7; D not certain. The germline V and J ends were trimmed by 2 bases and 2 bases, with 8 bases remaining between them. CDR1 and CDR2 (germline): SGHNT, YYREEE (reference sequence). The CDR3 covers 13 residues. The CDR3: CASSFPGAYEQYF. The CDR3 region has the DNA TGTGCCAGCAGCTTTCCAGGTGCCTACGAGCAGTACTTC.

This chain uses TRBV4-1 with TRBJ2-1; 11 bases match TRBD2. V dropped 4 bases and J dropped 4; count of bases not matched to a gene: 15. Germline lookup yields CDR1 MGHRA and CDR2 YSYEKL. CDR3 length: 19 amino acids. The chain's CDR3 is CASSPSPPLAGGRYNEQFF. The CDR3 bases are TGCGCCAGCAGCCCTTCGCCCCCCCTAGCGGGGGGCCGATACAATGAGCAGTTCTTC.

This chain links TRBV19 with TRBJ1-4, with TRBD1 matching over 7 bases. V trimming: 9 bases; J trimming: 7 bases; junction bases outside the gene matches: 11. This CDR3 has 14 amino acids. Germline assignment: CDR1 LNHDA and CDR2 SQIVND (reference sequence). In DNA form, the CDR3 reads TGTGCCAGCCAGAACAGGGGTCAAAGTGAAAAACTGTTTTTT. It yields the protein CASQNRGQSEKLFF.

The chain joins TRBV6-1 to TRBJ1-2; D is perhaps TRBD1 (5 bases). Germline V gene data show CDR1 as MNHNS and CDR2 as SASEGT. The V gene lost 2 bases and the J gene lost 3 bases, with 10 bases spanning the gap. The CDR3 is 14 residues long. This CDR3 is CASSEIGRDYGYTF. As DNA, the CDR3 is TGTGCCAGCAGTGAAATAGGCAGGGACTATGGCTACACCTTC.

The chain has TRBV19 and TRBJ2-4, with TRBD1 identical over 7 bases. Germline CDR1 is LNHDA and CDR2 is SQIVND (reference sequence). The CDR3 contains 16 residues. Losses at the gene ends were 6 bases for V and 0 bases for J; bases not matched to a gene: 8. In nucleotides, the CDR3 is TGTGCCAGTAGCCCGACAGGGAGACTAGCCAAAAACATTCAGTACTTC. As protein: CASSPTGRLAKNIQYF.

This clone was found once. The chain couples TRBV19 to TRBJ1-1, with 12 bases matching TRBD1. CDR1 is LNHDA, CDR2 SQIVND, per germline (reference sequence). This CDR3 region has 14 residues. V was pared by 5 bases and J by 11 bases, with 9 bases of the junction left unmatched. The CDR3 nucleotides read TGTGCCAGTAGTCCAGGGACAGGGGGCGCTTTTGCTTTCTTT. Translated, it gives CASSPGTGGAFAFF.

The chain combines TRBV11-3 with TRBJ1-1; TRBD1 matches 7 bases. Trimming cost V 1 base and J 1 base; bases outside gene matches: 6. CDR1 is SGHNT, CDR2 YENEEA, per germline. The CDR3 totals 16 residues. The CDR3: CASSLATGRANTEAFF. In nucleotides, the CDR3 is TGTGCCAGCAGCTTAGCGACAGGGAGGGCGAACACTGAAGCTTTCTTT.

The gene calls are TRBV5-6 and TRBJ1-2; D ambiguous. V gave up 4 bases and J gave up 4 bases, with 17 bases separating them. Looked up from germline, CDR1 is SGHDT and CDR2 is YYEEEE. CDR3 length: 15 residues. For the CDR3, the DNA is TGTGCCAGCAGCCCCTTAGGGCAGTCTACCTATGGCTACACCTTC. Encoded protein: CASSPLGQSTYGYTF.

The chain couples TRBV19 to TRBJ2-2, with D perhaps TRBD1 or TRBD2 (5 bases each). CDR3 length: 13 residues. Germline values: CDR1 LNHDA, CDR2 SQIVND (reference sequence). V lost 3 bases to trimming and J lost 7 bases, with 9 bases between them. DNA of the CDR3: TGTGCCAGTAGTATGAGAGGGGTCGGGGAGCTGTTTTTT. This gives the protein CASSMRGVGELFF. Filled out from reference TRBV19 and TRBJ2-2, the complete variable domain reads DGGITQSPKYLFRKEGQNVTLSCEQNLNHDAMYWYRQDPGQGLRLIYYSQIVNDFQKGDIAEGYSVSREKKESFPLTVTSAQKNPTAFYLCASSMRGVGELFFGEGSRLTVL.